These 28 T cell receptor beta chains came from one sample sequenced in a study of blood T cell repertoires in COVID-19. The method was immunoSEQ multiplex PCR; TCRdb's version includes in-frame clones alone and lacks a portion of them. The table records hundreds of thousands of clones, around 90% of them present only once. Input material: PBMCs or T cells enriched from blood (not recorded which). These receptors all stem from a woman aged 18-29 years with acute COVID-19.

The rearrangement joins TRBV4-1 to TRBJ2-1; 12 bases map to TRBD2. The CDR3 sequence is 16 residues long. The V gene end was trimmed by 4 bases and the J gene end by 3 bases; junction bases not matched to a gene: 4. Germline loops: CDR1 MGHRA, CDR2 YSYEKL. CDR3: CASSPRLAGVYNEQFF. CDR3 nucleotide sequence: TGCGCCAGCAGCCCGAGACTAGCGGGAGTCTACAATGAGCAGTTCTTC.

The chain links TRBV27 to TRBJ2-7; 13 nucleotides line up with TRBD2. CDR3 length: 15 residues. Germline V CDR1 and CDR2: MNHEY, SMNVEV (reference sequence). V trimming: 8 bases; J trimming: 1 base; junction bases outside the gene matches: 5. The CDR3 region has the DNA TGTGCCAGCCGACTGACTAGCGGGGGGTCCTACGAGCAGTACTTC. As protein: CASRLTSGGSYEQYF.

V gene TRBV30 combines with J gene TRBJ2-1; 8 bases are shared with TRBD2. Germline trimming cut 1 base from V and 9 bases from J; bases unmatched to any gene: 14. The CDR3 runs 16 residues. The germline V gene encodes CDR1 GTSNPN and CDR2 SVGIG (reference sequence). CDR3 sequence: CAWSGAGVLSIREQFF. CDR3 DNA sequence: TGTGCCTGGAGTGGAGCGGGAGTATTATCGATTCGTGAGCAGTTCTTC.

The chain combines TRBV7-8 with TRBJ2-3; 12 positions agree with TRBD2. This CDR3 spans 16 amino acids. The germline V gene encodes CDR1 SGHVS and CDR2 FQNEAQ. The ends lost 5 bases at V and 2 bases at J; junction bases unmatched: 5. CDR3 amino acids: CASSEGLAGITDTQYF. CDR3 nucleotide sequence: TGTGCCAGCAGCGAAGGACTAGCGGGAATCACAGATACGCAGTATTTT.

The chain employs TRBV19 and TRBJ1-4; D not certain. The CDR3 runs to 16 residues. V gave up 5 bases and J gave up 4 bases, with 17 bases separating them. Germline V gene data show CDR1 as LNHDA and CDR2 as SQIVND (reference sequence). CDR3 DNA: TGTGCCAGTAGTCCGCCCGACCGAGGGTATAATGAAAAACTGTTTTTT. As protein: CASSPPDRGYNEKLFF.

J is TRBJ2-7 and V is TRBV27, with D possibly TRBD2 on 5 matching bases. The germline V and J ends were trimmed by 3 bases and 1 base, with 10 bases remaining between them. The CDR3 covers 14 residues. The germline V gene has CDR1 MNHEY and CDR2 SMNVEV (reference sequence). The DNA of the CDR3 is TGTGCCAGCAGTTTTGGCTTAGCGTCCTACGAGCAGTACTTC. This encodes CASSFGLASYEQYF.

In its sample, this clone was seen once. The gene calls are TRBV24-1 and TRBJ2-1, with D perhaps matching TRBD1 (6 bases). Germline values: CDR1 KGHDR, CDR2 SFDVKD. V lost 2 bases to trimming and J lost 8 bases, with 21 bases between them. The CDR3 contains 17 residues. The CDR3 is CATSDSGDTRSVHEQFF. DNA of the CDR3: TGTGCCACCAGTGATTCAGGGGACACCCGTTCGGTCCATGAGCAGTTCTTC.

The genes are TRBV15 and TRBJ1-6; a weak D match, TRBD1 (6 bases). CDR3 length equals 17 residues. Germline loops: CDR1 LNHNV, CDR2 YYDKDF (reference sequence). The V and J ends lost 0 bases and 5 bases respectively, with 14 bases between them. The CDR3, as DNA: TGTGCCACCAGCAGAGATCAGCCGGGACACAATAATTCACCCCTCCACTTT. This translates into CATSRDQPGHNNSPLHF.

V gene TRBV5-1 combines with J gene TRBJ1-6; 7 bases are shared with TRBD1. Germline V lookup: CDR1 SGHRS, CDR2 YFSETQ. Trimming removed 3 bases from V and 0 bases from J; junction bases left unmatched: 3. The CDR3 is 16 residues long. The CDR3 sequence is CASSSTGSSYNSPLHF. CDR3 DNA sequence: TGCGCCAGCAGCTCGACAGGGAGCTCCTATAATTCACCCCTCCACTTT.

This sequence joins TRBV7-8 and TRBJ2-7, with D possibly being TRBD1 (5 bases). This CDR3 spans 14 amino acids. V lost 5 bases and J 3 bases, leaving 14 bases between the germline ends. In germline, CDR1 is SGHVS, CDR2 FQNEAQ. CDR3 loop: CASSKIRDSYEQYF. CDR3 DNA: TGTGCCAGCAGCAAAATCAGGGATAGCTACGAGCAGTACTTC.

The chain employs TRBV11-2 and TRBJ2-7; possible D gene TRBD2, 5 bases. Germline loops: CDR1 SGHAT, CDR2 FQNNGV. This CDR3 spans 15 amino acids. Trimming cost V 2 bases and J 0 bases, with 11 bases left between them. CDR3 nucleotide sequence: TGTGCCAGCAGCTTATTGAGCGGAAGCTCCTACGAGCAGTACTTC. It translates to CASSLLSGSSYEQYF. The full variable domain, with the rest looked up from reference TRBV11-2 and TRBJ2-7, is EAGVAQSPRYKIIEKRQSVAFWCNPISGHATLYWYQQILGQGPKLLIQFQNNGVVDDSQLPKDRFSAERLKGVDSTLKIQPAKLEDSAVYLCASSLLSGSSYEQYFGPGTRLTVT.

The rearrangement uses TRBV30 and TRBJ1-1; D gene uncertain. The CDR3 runs to 11 residues. The V end lost 5 bases, the J end lost 7 bases, and 11 bases lay between the germline ends. Germline V gene lookup returns CDR1 GTSNPN and CDR2 SVGIG (reference sequence). CDR3 sequence: CAWRRRGEAFF. The CDR3, as DNA: TGTGCCTGGCGGCGACGAGGTGAAGCTTTCTTT.

In its sample, this clone was seen once. The DNA of the CDR3 is TGTGCCAGCGGCCTAACAGGGATCTCTGGAAACACCATATATTTT. Translating gives CASGLTGISGNTIYF. V is TRBV28 and J is TRBJ1-3; the D gene is possibly TRBD1 (6 bases). The CDR3 covers 15 residues. V lost 8 bases, J lost 0 bases, and 14 bases lay in between. CDR1 and CDR2 from the germline V gene are MDHEN and SYDVKM.

The chain employs TRBV7-9 and TRBJ1-5; maybe TRBD1 (6 bases). The CDR3 loop spans 16 amino acids. V gave up 5 bases and J gave up 3 bases, with 17 bases separating them. Germline values: CDR1 SEHNR, CDR2 FQNEAQ (reference sequence). CDR3 loop: CASSTGTTPLNQPQHF. CDR3 nucleotide sequence: TGTGCCAGCAGCACAGGGACAACTCCCCTCAATCAGCCCCAGCATTTT. Full variable domain (outside the CDR3, taken from reference TRBV7-9 and TRBJ1-5): DTGVSQNPRHKITKRGQNVTFRCDPISEHNRLYWYRQTLGQGPEFLTYFQNEAQLEKSRLLSDRFSAERPKGSFSTLEIQRTEQGDSAMYLCASSTGTTPLNQPQHFGDGTRLSIL.

The rearrangement links TRBV6-5 to TRBJ2-3; maybe TRBD2 (5 bases). The CDR3 consists of 15 residues. V lost 7 bases, J lost 5 bases, and 19 bases lay in between. Germline values: CDR1 MNHEY, CDR2 SVGAGI. Written as DNA, the CDR3 is TGTGCCAGCACCAGACGTATGGTGGCGGGAGATACGCAGTATTTT. As protein: CASTRRMVAGDTQYF.

This clone was found once. The J gene is TRBJ1-1, the V gene TRBV18, with TRBD1 as a possible D gene (6 bases). CDR3 size: 16 residues. Trimming cost V 6 bases and J 0 bases, with 17 bases left between them. Germline V gives CDR1 KGHSH, CDR2 LQKENI. This chain's CDR3 is CASSQGSGGMNTEAFF. In DNA, the CDR3 is TGTGCCAGCTCGCAGGGGTCGGGGGGGATGAACACTGAAGCTTTCTTT.

V is TRBV18 and J is TRBJ2-7; 10 nucleotides match TRBD2. V dropped 5 bases and J dropped 0; count of bases not matched to a gene: 10. Germline CDR1 reads KGHSH; CDR2 reads LQKENI. This CDR3 has 17 amino acids. The CDR3: CASSALLSGRNSYEQYF. In DNA form, the CDR3 reads TGTGCCAGCTCAGCCCTCCTTAGCGGGAGGAACTCCTACGAGCAGTACTTC. Full variable domain (missing parts from reference TRBV18 and TRBJ2-7): NAGVMQNPRHLVRRRGQEARLRCSPMKGHSHVYWYRQLPEEGLKFMVYLQKENIIDESGMPKERFSAEFPKEGPSILRIQQVVRGDSAAYFCASSALLSGRNSYEQYFGPGTRLTVT.

This chain connects TRBV7-2 to TRBJ2-5; TRBD2 aligns across 7 bases. This CDR3 comprises 14 residues. In germline, CDR1 is SGHTA, CDR2 FQGNSA. J was trimmed by 4 bases and V by 4 bases; bases with no gene match: 6. CDR3 sequence reads: CASSSRTRAETQYF. For the CDR3, the DNA is TGTGCCAGCAGCTCCAGGACTAGAGCAGAGACCCAGTACTTC.

The chain carries TRBV4-3 and TRBJ1-2; the D is unclear. Germline CDR1 reads LGHNA; CDR2 reads YSLEER. Trimming took off 1 base at V and 5 bases at J, with 14 bases between the two ends. The CDR3 runs 15 residues. CDR3 region: CASSQARESRYGYTF. The CDR3 DNA reads as TGCGCCAGCAGCCAAGCCCGAGAGAGTCGGTATGGCTACACCTTC.

The chain recombines TRBV19 with TRBJ2-3; D might be TRBD1 (5 bases). Germline assignment: CDR1 LNHDA and CDR2 SQIVND (reference sequence). The CDR3 runs to 16 residues. With 6 bases removed from V and 0 bases from J, the gap between germline ends came to 16 bases. Here the CDR3 reads CASRSDTSSSTDTQYF. Written as DNA, the CDR3 is TGTGCCAGTAGGTCGGACACTTCTTCTAGCACAGATACGCAGTATTTT.

V usage is TRBV7-8 and J usage is TRBJ2-1; TRBD2 matches 9 bases. V dropped 5 bases and J dropped 4; count of bases not matched to a gene: 6. The CDR3 is 15 amino acids. The germline V gene has CDR1 SGHVS and CDR2 FQNEAQ. CDR3 sequence reads: CASSMTSGPYNEQFF. DNA of the CDR3: TGTGCCAGCAGCATGACTAGCGGACCATACAATGAGCAGTTCTTC.

This chain connects TRBV18 to TRBJ1-1; weak D call: TRBD1 (5 bases). The CDR3 runs to 15 residues. Trimming left V 2 bases short and J 0 bases short, with 10 bases between. Germline V gene data show CDR1 as KGHSH and CDR2 as LQKENI. The CDR3 protein is CASSPVNRLNTEAFF. The CDR3 region has the DNA TGTGCCAGCTCACCAGTTAACAGGTTGAACACTGAAGCTTTCTTT. The variable domain in full, completed from reference TRBV18 and TRBJ1-1, reads NAGVMQNPRHLVRRRGQEARLRCSPMKGHSHVYWYRQLPEEGLKFMVYLQKENIIDESGMPKERFSAEFPKEGPSILRIQQVVRGDSAAYFCASSPVNRLNTEAFFGQGTRLTVV.

The chain uses TRBV7-3 and TRBJ1-4; 8 nucleotides match TRBD1. Germline lookup yields CDR1 SGHTA and CDR2 FQGTGA. This CDR3 has 17 residues. The junction had 11 bases not matched to a gene; V was cut back by 8 bases and J by 0 bases. The CDR3 region is CASLMDRAHATNEKLFF. The CDR3, as DNA: TGTGCCAGCCTGATGGACAGGGCCCATGCAACTAATGAAAAACTGTTTTTT.

CDR3 in DNA: TGTGCCAGCAGTTTCCGGGAGAACACTGAAGCTTTCTTT. It translates to CASSFRENTEAFF. V usage is TRBV27 and J usage is TRBJ1-1, with unresolved D. V lost 3 bases, J lost 1 base, and 6 bases lay in between. The germline V gene encodes CDR1 MNHEY and CDR2 SMNVEV (reference sequence). This CDR3 is built from 13 residues.

The V and J genes are TRBV7-9 and TRBJ2-5, with 7 bases matching TRBD2. Germline assignment: CDR1 SEHNR and CDR2 FQNEAQ (reference sequence). The CDR3 sequence is 16 residues long. V lost 4 bases, J lost 7 bases, and 15 bases stayed unmatched. CDR3 DNA sequence: TGTGCCAGCAGCTCCTCCCCCGGACTAGGCCCAGGGACCCAGTACTTC. It yields the protein CASSSSPGLGPGTQYF.

V gene TRBV19 combines with J gene TRBJ2-1, with 8 bases lining up with TRBD2. Germline V gene sequence: CDR1 LNHDA, CDR2 SQIVND (reference sequence). The CDR3 consists of 16 residues. With 4 bases clipped from V and 8 bases from J, the junction kept 13 bases outside the gene matches. The CDR3 DNA reads TGTGCCAGTAGTACATCAGGGACTAGGTCGTACGATGAGCAGTTCTTC. As protein: CASSTSGTRSYDEQFF.

This chain uses TRBV18 with TRBJ1-1; 7 bases map to TRBD1. Germline V CDR1 and CDR2: KGHSH, LQKENI. Unmatched junction bases numbered 5, after V lost 3 bases and J lost 1 base. This CDR3 is built from 15 residues. For the CDR3, the DNA is TGTGCCAGCTCACCCCCGGGACAGTGGAACACTGAAGCTTTCTTT. It is translated as CASSPPGQWNTEAFF.

The gene calls are TRBV7-2 and TRBJ2-7; 7 bases map to TRBD1. Germline V CDR1 and CDR2: SGHTA, FQGNSA. The CDR3 length is 14 residues. V lost 4 bases and J lost 2; bases outside the gene matches: 5. The CDR3 bases are TGTGCCAGCAGCTCGAGGACAGGTCCCTACGAGCAGTACTTC. Amino acids: CASSSRTGPYEQYF.